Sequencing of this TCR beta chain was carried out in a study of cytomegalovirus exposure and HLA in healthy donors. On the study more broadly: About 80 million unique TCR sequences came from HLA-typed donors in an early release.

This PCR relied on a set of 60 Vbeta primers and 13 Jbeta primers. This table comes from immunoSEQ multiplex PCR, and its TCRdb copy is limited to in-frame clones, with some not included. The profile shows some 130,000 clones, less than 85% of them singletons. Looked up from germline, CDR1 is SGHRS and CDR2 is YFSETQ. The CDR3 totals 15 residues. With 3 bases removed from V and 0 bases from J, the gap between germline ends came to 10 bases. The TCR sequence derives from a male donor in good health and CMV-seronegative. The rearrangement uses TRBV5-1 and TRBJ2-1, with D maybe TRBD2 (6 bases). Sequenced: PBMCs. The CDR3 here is CASSWEDLSYNEQFF. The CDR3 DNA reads TGCGCCAGCAGCTGGGAGGACCTCTCCTACAATGAGCAGTTCTTC.